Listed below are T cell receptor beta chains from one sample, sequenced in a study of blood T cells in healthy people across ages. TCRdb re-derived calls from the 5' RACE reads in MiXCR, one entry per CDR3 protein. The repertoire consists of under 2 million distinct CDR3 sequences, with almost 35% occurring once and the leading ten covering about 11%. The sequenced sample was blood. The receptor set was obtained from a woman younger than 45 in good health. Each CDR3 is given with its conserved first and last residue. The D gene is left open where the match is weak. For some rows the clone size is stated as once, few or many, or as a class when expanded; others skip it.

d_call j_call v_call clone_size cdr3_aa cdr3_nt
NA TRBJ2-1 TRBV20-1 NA CSARESSGSSYNEQFF TGCAGTGCTAGAGAGTCGAGCGGTAGCTCCTACAATGAGCAGTTCTTC
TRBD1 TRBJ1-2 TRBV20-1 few CSARDPGQGANRAGYTF TGCAGTGCTAGAGACCCGGGACAGGGGGCTAATAGGGCCGGCTACACCTTC
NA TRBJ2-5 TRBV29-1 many CSVLRGETQYF TGCAGCGTTCTGAGGGGAGAGACCCAGTACTTC
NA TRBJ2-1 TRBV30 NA CAYRGGSYNEQFF TGTGCCTACAGGGGGGGCTCCTACAATGAGCAGTTCTTC
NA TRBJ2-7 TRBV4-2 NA CASSGNNSNEQYF TGTGCCAGCAGCGGAAACAACAGCAATGAGCAGTACTTC
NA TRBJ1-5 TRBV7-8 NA CASSLWGSLRGQPQHF TGTGCCAGCAGCTTATGGGGGAGTCTCCGGGGTCAGCCCCAGCATTTT
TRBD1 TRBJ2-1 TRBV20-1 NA CSARDRGPPYSYNEQFF TGCAGTGCTAGAGACAGGGGGCCCCCGTACTCCTACAATGAGCAGTTCTTC
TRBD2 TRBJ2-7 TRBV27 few CASSLAVAGSEYF TGTGCCAGCAGTTTGGCGGTAGCGGGCTCGGAGTACTTC
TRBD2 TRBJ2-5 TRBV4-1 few CASSQYSGGEETQYF TGCGCCAGCAGCCAGTATAGCGGGGGGGAAGAGACCCAGTACTTC
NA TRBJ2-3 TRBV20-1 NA CSAERSRSTDTQYF TGCAGTGCCGAACGCAGCCGGAGCACAGATACGCAGTATTTT
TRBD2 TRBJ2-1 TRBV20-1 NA CSARMGLADLWGYNGQFF TGCAGTGCAAGGATGGGACTAGCGGACCTTTGGGGCTACAATGGGCAGTTCTTC
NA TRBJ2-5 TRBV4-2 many CASSQAKASQETQYF TGTGCCAGCAGCCAAGCCAAGGCGAGTCAAGAGACCCAGTACTTC
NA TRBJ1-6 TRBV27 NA CASSLTVSTNSPLHF TGTGCCAGCAGTTTAACCGTCAGTACAAATTCACCCCTCCACTTT
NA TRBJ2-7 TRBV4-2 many CASSQGFGVATHEQYF TGTGCCAGCAGCCAAGGGTTCGGAGTAGCTACCCACGAGCAGTACTTC
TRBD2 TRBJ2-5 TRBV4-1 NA CASSPRRLAGRETQYF TGCGCCAGCAGCCCTCGCCGACTAGCGGGGAGGGAGACCCAGTACTTC
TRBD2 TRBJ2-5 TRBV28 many CATTGTTQETQYF TGTGCCACCACCGGGACTACCCAAGAGACCCAGTACTTC